These 27 T cell receptor beta chains were sequenced from one sample in a study of blood T cell repertoires in COVID-19. Method: immunoSEQ multiplex PCR; TCRdb's copy keeps in-frame clones and lacks some. The data show about 150,000 clones, almost 85% seen once. Sequencing was carried out using peripheral blood. All receptors derive from a human donor with acute or convalescent COVID-19. The donor label of this sample is uncertain.

The J gene is TRBJ2-5, the V gene TRBV5-1; D may be TRBD2 (6 bases). CDR1 is SGHRS, CDR2 YFSETQ, per germline. CDR3 size: 14 residues. V lost 4 bases and J 3 bases, leaving 13 bases between the germline ends. CDR3 in amino acids: CASSRSAGKETQYF. The CDR3 DNA follows: TGCGCCAGCAGCAGAAGTGCGGGGAAAGAGACCCAGTACTTC. The whole variable domain, filled in from reference TRBV5-1 and TRBJ2-5, reads KAGVTQTPRYLIKTRGQQVTLSCSPISGHRSVSWYQQTPGQGLQFLFEYFSETQRNKGNFPGRFSGRQFSNSRSEMNVSTLELGDSALYLCASSRSAGKETQYFGPGTRLLVL.

This clone was counted only a few times. The chain links TRBV5-6 to TRBJ1-6; D is possibly TRBD1 (6 bases). Between the trimmed V and J ends, which lost 4 bases and 6 bases, there was a span of 14 bases. Germline CDR1 reads SGHDT; CDR2 reads YYEEEE. This CDR3 is built from 15 residues. The DNA of the CDR3 is TGTGCCAGCAGCATCACGCAGGGGCTTAATTCACCCCTCCACTTT. Encoded protein: CASSITQGLNSPLHF. Looking up the rest from reference TRBV5-6 and TRBJ1-6 gives the full variable domain: DAGVTQSPTHLIKTRGQQVTLRCSPKSGHDTVSWYQQALGQGPQFIFQYYEEEERQRGNFPDRFSGHQFPNYSSELNVNALLLGDSALYLCASSITQGLNSPLHFGNGTRLTVT.

The rearrangement links TRBV6-6 to TRBJ1-5; TRBD1 aligns across 9 bases. Germline CDR1 is MNHNY and CDR2 is SVGAGI (reference sequence). With 6 bases clipped from V and 7 bases from J, the junction kept 4 bases outside the gene matches. This CDR3 is 13 amino acids long. CDR3 sequence reads: CASRGQGDQPQHF. The DNA of the CDR3 is TGTGCCAGCAGGGGACAGGGCGACCAGCCCCAGCATTTT.

The chain uses TRBV9 and TRBJ1-2; tentatively, D is TRBD1 (5 bases). Deletions cut 4 bases from V and 5 bases from J, with 15 bases between. The CDR3 totals 14 residues. Germline V gene data show CDR1 as SGDLS and CDR2 as YYNGEE. This CDR3 reads CASSTPGSPYGYTF. In DNA form, the CDR3 reads TGTGCCAGCAGCACCCCAGGGTCCCCATATGGCTACACCTTC.

The V gene is TRBV10-3, the J gene TRBJ1-2, with 10 bases matching TRBD1. This CDR3 is built from 13 residues. Losses at the gene ends were 4 bases for V and 5 bases for J; bases not matched to a gene: 1. Germline lookup yields CDR1 ENHRY and CDR2 SYGVKD. The CDR3 sequence: CAISAGQGYGYTF. CDR3 DNA: TGTGCCATCAGTGCGGGACAGGGGTATGGCTACACCTTC.

The chain couples TRBV29-1 to TRBJ1-1, with D unresolved. From germline, CDR1 is SQVTM and CDR2 ANQGSEA. V lost 3 bases to trimming and J lost 8 bases, with 10 bases between them. This CDR3 is 11 amino acids long. CDR3 coding DNA: TGCAGCGTTGACAATCGAGGCGAAGCTTTCTTT. Residues: CSVDNRGEAFF.

In its sample, this clone was seen a few times. This chain uses TRBV6-6 with TRBJ1-2, with D perhaps TRBD1 (5 bases). V was shortened by 8 bases and J by 1 base, with 11 bases between the two germline ends. Looked up from germline, CDR1 is MNHNY and CDR2 is SVGAGI (reference sequence). This CDR3 contains 13 residues. For the CDR3, the DNA is TGTGCCAGCTGCGGCAGGGATAACTATGGCTACACCTTC. Protein product: CASCGRDNYGYTF.

Of note for this clone: Relative to the germline gene, one junction end is altered; a read error may explain this. V is TRBV5-5 and J is TRBJ1-6; 10 bases align to TRBD1. The germline V gene has CDR1 SGHKS and CDR2 YYEKEE (reference sequence). This CDR3 is 16 amino acids long. The CDR3 protein is CAGSLTTGGWDSPLHF. The CDR3 DNA sequence: TGTGCCGGCAGCTTAACGACAGGGGGCTGGGATTCACCCCTCCACTTT.

The chain has TRBV4-2 and TRBJ1-2; 8 positions agree with TRBD1. Germline V gene data show CDR1 as LGHNA and CDR2 as YNFKEQ. This CDR3 is built from 16 residues. The ends lost 4 bases at V and 6 bases at J; junction bases unmatched: 13. CDR3 in DNA: TGTGCCAGCAGCCCCCGGGTCGGGACAGGAAAAGATGGCTACACCTTC. Translation gives CASSPRVGTGKDGYTF.

The chain is built from TRBV19 and TRBJ1-4, with 8 positions matching TRBD1. Per the germline V gene, CDR1 is LNHDA and CDR2 is SQIVND (reference sequence). The CDR3 runs to 14 residues. V shed 5 bases and J 7 bases; nucleotides not matched to a gene: 6. The CDR3 loop is CASSSGQGGEKLFF. The CDR3 nucleotides are TGTGCCAGTAGTTCCGGACAGGGTGGTGAAAAACTGTTTTTT.

The V gene is TRBV20-1, the J gene TRBJ2-1; 15 bases align to TRBD2. The CDR3 loop spans 15 amino acids. J gave up 7 bases and V 3 bases, and 4 bases lay outside the gene matches. The germline CDR1 and CDR2 sequences are DFQATT and SNEGSKA (reference sequence). The CDR3 sequence is CSASGTSGGINEQFF. CDR3 coding DNA: TGCAGTGCTAGTGGGACTAGCGGGGGGATTAATGAGCAGTTCTTC.

The sample holds one count of this clone. This chain uses TRBV5-1 with TRBJ1-2, with unresolved D. The CDR3 loop spans 16 amino acids. V lost 2 bases, J lost 5 bases, and 19 bases lay in between. The germline CDR1 and CDR2 sequences are SGHRS and YFSETQ. Here the CDR3 DNA reads TGCGCCAGCAGCTTTGTGGGCCCCGCGCACCCTTATGGCTACACCTTC. Protein sequence: CASSFVGPAHPYGYTF.

The chain uses TRBV9 and TRBJ2-1; D is possibly TRBD1 (6 bases). CDR1 and CDR2 from the germline V gene are SGDLS and YYNGEE. The CDR3 length is 14 residues. Between the trimmed V and J ends, which lost 2 bases and 6 bases, there was a span of 12 bases. The CDR3 loop reads CASSVMTGSNEQFF. Written as DNA, the CDR3 is TGTGCCAGCAGCGTGATGACAGGCTCCAATGAGCAGTTCTTC.

The rearrangement joins TRBV11-1 to TRBJ2-7, with D possibly matching TRBD1 (5 bases). V was shortened by 6 bases and J by 3 bases, with 15 bases between the two germline ends. From germline, CDR1 is SGHAT and CDR2 FQDESV (reference sequence). The CDR3 extends over 14 amino acids. CDR3: CASSSAGQFYEQYF. CDR3 DNA: TGTGCCAGCAGTTCCGCAGGACAATTCTACGAGCAGTACTTC.

This clone was detected once. This sequence joins TRBV19 and TRBJ1-2; a weak D match, TRBD1 (5 bases). Trimming took 3 bases from V and 2 from J, leaving 13 bases between them. The CDR3 extends over 15 amino acids. Germline loops: CDR1 LNHDA, CDR2 SQIVND (reference sequence). The CDR3 reads CASSIPRAGNYGYTF. CDR3 in DNA: TGTGCCAGTAGTATCCCCAGGGCCGGGAACTATGGCTACACCTTC.

V gene TRBV3-1 (or the pseudogene TRBV3-2) combines with J gene TRBJ2-3, with a possible D match to TRBD1 (6 bases). This CDR3 comprises 15 residues. Germline assignment: CDR1 LGHDT and CDR2 YNNKEL (reference sequence). With 3 bases removed from V and 0 bases from J, the gap between germline ends came to 10 bases. The CDR3 sequence: CASSHSGTSTDTQYF. The CDR3 nucleotides are TGTGCCAGCAGCCACTCGGGGACAAGCACAGATACGCAGTATTTT.

The chain employs TRBV7-2 and TRBJ2-3; TRBD1 matches at 8 bases. From germline, CDR1 is SGHTA and CDR2 FQGNSA. The CDR3 spans 15 residues. The trim removed 4 bases at V and 2 bases at J, leaving 5 bases unmatched. CDR3 sequence reads: CASSSDRGTTDTQYF. The CDR3 DNA reads TGTGCCAGCAGCTCTGACAGGGGAACCACAGATACGCAGTATTTT.

The V gene is TRBV11-2, the J gene TRBJ1-5; 8 bases align to TRBD1. V lost 5 bases and J lost 4; bases outside the gene matches: 7. Germline lookup yields CDR1 SGHAT and CDR2 FQNNGV. The CDR3 consists of 15 residues. CDR3: CASSLGQGPNQPQHF. CDR3 nucleotides: TGTGCCAGCAGCCTAGGACAGGGCCCAAATCAGCCCCAGCATTTT.

This clone turned up a few times. This chain uses TRBV30 with TRBJ1-3; D ambiguous. Germline CDR1 GTSNPN, CDR2 SVGIG (reference sequence). The CDR3 extends over 11 amino acids. The V gene lost 2 bases and the J gene lost 4 bases, with 3 bases spanning the gap. Here the CDR3 reads CAWSQGNTIYF. CDR3 DNA: TGTGCCTGGAGTCAAGGAAACACCATATATTTT.

This clone was seen more than once but under ten times. V is TRBV25-1 and J is TRBJ1-4; TRBD1 is a possible D gene (6 bases). V shed 3 bases and J shed 8 bases, with 10 bases lying between them. From germline, CDR1 is MGHDK and CDR2 SYGVNS. This CDR3 comprises 13 residues. The CDR3 loop is CASSEARGEKLFF. CDR3 in DNA: TGTGCCAGCAGTGAGGCCAGGGGAGAAAAACTGTTTTTT.

The chain links TRBV30 to TRBJ1-5, with TRBD1 as a possible D gene (6 bases). The CDR3 extends over 15 amino acids. From germline, CDR1 is GTSNPN and CDR2 SVGIG (reference sequence). Trimming pared 0 bases from V and 5 bases from J, leaving 14 bases between. The CDR3 DNA sequence: TGTGCCTGGAGTGTACGGGGCAGGGGCTATCAGCCCCAGCATTTT. Its translation is CAWSVRGRGYQPQHF.

The rearrangement uses TRBV12-3 or TRBV12-4 and TRBJ1-1; maybe TRBD1 (5 bases). The CDR3 covers 13 residues. V shed 2 bases and J shed 11 bases, with 15 bases lying between them. CDR3 nucleotides: TGTGCCAGCAGTTTACGCGGGACGAATAGTGCTTTCTTT. It yields the protein CASSLRGTNSAFF.

This sequence joins TRBV10-3 and TRBJ1-4; possibly TRBD1 for D (6 bases). Germline CDR1 is ENHRY and CDR2 is SYGVKD. The CDR3 has 14 amino acids. Trimming shortened V by 6 bases and J by 4 bases, and 12 bases separated the two germline ends. CDR3 nucleotides: TGTGCCATCAGCAGGACAGCCTTTAATGAAAAACTGTTTTTT. The encoded protein is CAISRTAFNEKLFF.

V gene TRBV11-2 combines with J gene TRBJ1-2; D not certain. The length of the CDR3 is 14 residues. From germline, CDR1 is SGHAT and CDR2 FQNNGV. Trimming took 1 base from V and 0 from J, leaving 6 bases between them. The CDR3 region has the DNA TGTGCCAGCAGCTTAGGCGGGGCTAACTATGGCTACACCTTC. This gives the protein CASSLGGANYGYTF.

The gene calls are TRBV6-5 and TRBJ2-7; 8 bases map to TRBD1. The junction had 7 bases not matched to a gene; V was cut back by 7 bases and J by 2 bases. Germline V gene data show CDR1 as MNHEY and CDR2 as SVGAGI. The CDR3 consists of 14 residues. The CDR3 loop is CASTGQGTTYEQYF. The CDR3 coding sequence is TGTGCCAGCACCGGACAGGGTACAACCTACGAGCAGTACTTC.

The V call is TRBV5-6, the J call TRBJ1-1, with 7 bases fitting TRBD1. CDR3 length equals 15 residues. J gave up 1 base and V 0 bases, and 3 bases lay outside the gene matches. Germline V lookup: CDR1 SGHDT, CDR2 YYEEEE. The DNA for the CDR3 is TGTGCCAGCAGCTTGGTAGGGACAGAGAACACTGAAGCTTTCTTT. Translating gives CASSLVGTENTEAFF.

The V call is TRBV30, the J call TRBJ2-2, with D perhaps TRBD2 (5 bases). Germline CDR1 GTSNPN, CDR2 SVGIG (reference sequence). The CDR3 is made up of 12 amino acids. V was shortened by 8 bases and J by 4 bases, with 11 bases between the two germline ends. The CDR3 nucleotides are TGTGCCCTAGCATGGAGCACCGGGGAGCTGTTTTTT. This gives the protein CALAWSTGELFF.